The source of this T cell receptor beta chain is a study of long-term antiretroviral therapy in people with HIV. A v3.0 immunoSEQ assay was performed at survey level. Here immunoSEQ multiplex PCR was the method, and the copy in TCRdb shows in-frame clones only, minus some. The top ten clones hold roughly 2.3% of a sample with about 33,000 clones, about 95% of them seen once. Of note for this clone: Antigen: not known.

Every one of the participants with HIV received treatment in the United States. Cryopreserved PBMC numbered roughly 1-10 million per sample before DNA extraction. Study findings and constraints: Older ART regimens were possibly in use when the blood was collected between about 2003 and 2018. Researchers lacked any data on ART adherence, viral resistance or therapy changes.

This CDR3 comprises 15 residues. Trimming took 1 base from V and 8 from J; bases not matched to a gene: 10. Germline CDR1 reads MGHRA; CDR2 reads YSYEKL. J is TRBJ1-2 and V is TRBV4-1, with 7 bases aligning to TRBD1. The sequence was obtained from a young man with HIV. The sample was unsorted PBMCs, taken approximately 6.5 years after starting antiretroviral therapy. The CDR3 DNA reads TGCGCCAGCAGCCAAGTGGTCGTCGGACAGGAGGGCTACACCTTC. This sequence encodes CASSQVVVGQEGYTF.